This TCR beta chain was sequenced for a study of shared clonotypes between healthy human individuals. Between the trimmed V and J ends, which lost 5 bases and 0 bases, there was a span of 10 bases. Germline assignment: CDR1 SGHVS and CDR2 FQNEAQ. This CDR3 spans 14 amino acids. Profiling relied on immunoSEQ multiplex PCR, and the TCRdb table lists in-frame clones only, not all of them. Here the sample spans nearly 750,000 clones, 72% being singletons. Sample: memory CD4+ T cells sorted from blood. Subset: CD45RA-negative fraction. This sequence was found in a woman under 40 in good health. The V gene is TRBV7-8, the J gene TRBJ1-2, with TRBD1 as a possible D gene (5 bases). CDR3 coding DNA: TGTGCCAGCAGCCTAGGACAAGCTAACTATGGCTACACCTTC. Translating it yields CASSLGQANYGYTF.